Listed here are 18 T cell receptor beta chains from one sample, sequenced in a study of T-cell memory formation after mild COVID-19. TCRdb re-derived calls from the 5' RACE reads in MiXCR, one entry per CDR3 protein. The sample lists about 470,000 distinct CDR3 sequences, roughly 25% occurring once. Sequencing input: PBMCs or a T cell subset sorted from them (not recorded which). The origin of the receptors is an adult woman who had mild COVID-19 (a few samples of this study predate the infection). Cell type and time point are not known.

The V gene is TRBV5-6, the J gene TRBJ2-1; D is unresolved. CDR1 is SGHDT and CDR2 is YYEEEE in the germline V gene. With 0 bases removed from V and 5 bases from J, the gap between germline ends came to 9 bases. The CDR3 extends over 14 amino acids. CDR3 sequence: CASSLVWRNNEQFF. CDR3 nucleotide sequence: TGTGCCAGCAGCTTGGTTTGGCGGAACAATGAGCAGTTCTTC. Together with reference TRBV5-6 and TRBJ2-1, the CDR3 gives the full variable domain: DAGVTQSPTHLIKTRGQQVTLRCSPKSGHDTVSWYQQALGQGPQFIFQYYEEEERQRGNFPDRFSGHQFPNYSSELNVNALLLGDSALYLCASSLVWRNNEQFFGPGTRLTVL.

This clonotype was counted only a few times. The chain joins TRBV7-3 to TRBJ2-2, with 8 bases matching TRBD2. V dropped 5 bases and J dropped 5; count of bases not matched to a gene: 7. The CDR3 is 15 amino acids. Germline V CDR1 and CDR2: SGHTA, FQGTGA. The CDR3: CASSLGTSRTGELFF. DNA for the CDR3: TGTGCCAGCAGCCTCGGGACTAGTAGAACCGGGGAGCTGTTTTTT.

The chain links TRBV7-3 to TRBJ1-1, with a tentative D call TRBD1 (5 bases). Germline values: CDR1 SGHTA, CDR2 FQGTGA. V dropped 6 bases and J dropped 3 bases, with 14 bases sitting between them. This CDR3 spans 14 amino acids. CDR3 loop: CASSLGEGDTEAFF. The CDR3 nucleotides are TGTGCCAGCAGTCTAGGGGAAGGGGACACTGAAGCTTTCTTT.

The gene calls are TRBV4-1 and TRBJ1-1; no firm D call. V was clipped by 1 base and J by 7 bases, with 7 bases between them. The CDR3 consists of 12 residues. CDR1 MGHRA and CDR2 YSYEKL come from the germline V gene. The CDR3 DNA is TGCGCCAGCAGCCAAGGGGGAGATGAAGCTTTCTTT. Its protein is CASSQGGDEAFF.

This clonotype was seen a few times. V and J are TRBV6-5 and TRBJ2-7; TRBD2 is a possible D gene (5 bases). V gave up 0 bases and J gave up 2 bases, with 11 bases separating them. Germline V CDR1 and CDR2: MNHEY, SVGAGI. The CDR3 sequence is 15 residues long. The CDR3 sequence: CASSYSRGSAYEQYF. The CDR3, as DNA: TGTGCCAGCAGTTACTCGAGAGGGAGCGCCTACGAGCAGTACTTC.

This clonotype has just a few counts. V gene TRBV5-1 combines with J gene TRBJ2-3; D possibly corresponds to TRBD1 (5 bases). Germline lookup yields CDR1 SGHRS and CDR2 YFSETQ. The CDR3 extends over 14 amino acids. V shed 6 bases and J shed 1 base, with 12 bases lying between them. The CDR3 sequence: CASNAGPGTDTQYF. The DNA for the CDR3 is TGCGCCAGCAACGCAGGGCCAGGCACAGATACGCAGTATTTT.

This chain uses TRBV11-2 with TRBJ1-1, with 7 bases matching TRBD1. This CDR3 contains 17 residues. Germline loops: CDR1 SGHAT, CDR2 FQNNGV. Trimming at V came to 1 base and at J to 0 bases, leaving 8 bases not matched to a gene. CDR3 in amino acids: CASSLGRMTGMNTEAFF. The CDR3 DNA is TGTGCCAGCAGCTTAGGACGGATGACAGGGATGAACACTGAAGCTTTCTTT.

In DNA form, the CDR3 reads TGTGCCAGCAGTTACAGGCTAGCGGGACCCTACGAGCAGTACTTC. This translates into CASSYRLAGPYEQYF. The chain employs TRBV6-2 or TRBV6-3 and TRBJ2-7; 9 bases match TRBD2. There are 15 residues in the CDR3. Unmatched junction bases numbered 4, after V lost 2 bases and J lost 2 bases. Germline V gene lookup returns CDR1 MNHEY and CDR2 SVGEGT.

This clonotype came up a few times. One junction end does not reproduce the germline sequence, and a read error may be involved. CDR3 region: CASSPGTSGQKGQYF. The CDR3, as DNA: TGTGCTAGCAGCCCCGGGACTAGCGGGCAAAAGGGGCAGTATTTT. This chain connects TRBV7-7 to TRBJ2-3; 12 bases line up with TRBD2. Germline V gives CDR1 SSHAT, CDR2 FNYEAQ (reference sequence). The CDR3 contains 15 residues.

This clonotype occurred once. The chain carries TRBV7-3 and TRBJ2-2; unclear D gene. The V gene lost 5 bases and the J gene lost 0 bases, with 7 bases spanning the gap. The CDR3 runs 14 residues. Per the germline V gene, CDR1 is SGHTA and CDR2 is FQGTGA. CDR3 DNA sequence: TGTGCCAGCAGCATGTTGCCGAACACCGGGGAGCTGTTTTTT. Residues: CASSMLPNTGELFF.

The rearrangement links TRBV2 to TRBJ1-2; 7 nucleotides agree with TRBD1. Unmatched junction bases numbered 10, after V lost 3 bases and J lost 3 bases. The CDR3 covers 16 residues. The germline V gene encodes CDR1 SNHLY and CDR2 FYNNEI. For the CDR3, the DNA is TGTGCCAGCAGTGAGCCGCTACAGGGGAGGGACTATGGCTACACCTTC. This sequence encodes CASSEPLQGRDYGYTF.

This chain connects TRBV13 to TRBJ2-5; D tentatively fits TRBD1 or TRBD2 (5 bases each). Germline CDR1 and CDR2: PRHDT and FYEKMQ (reference sequence). This CDR3 spans 13 amino acids. V lost 8 bases and J 5 bases, leaving 15 bases between the germline ends. This chain's CDR3 is CASASGNRETQYF. CDR3 in DNA: TGTGCCAGCGCTTCGGGAAACAGGGAGACCCAGTACTTC.

This clonotype was counted a few times. The chain couples TRBV30 to TRBJ2-7; 8 nucleotides match TRBD2. The J segment lost 1 base and the V segment lost 4 bases, leaving 9 bases of the junction unmatched. This CDR3 has 15 amino acids. The germline gives CDR1 GTSNPN, CDR2 SVGIG (reference sequence). This chain's CDR3 is CAWNGPTSGSYEQYF. The CDR3 bases are TGTGCCTGGAACGGCCCCACTAGCGGATCCTACGAGCAGTACTTC.

This clonotype was seen a handful of times. The chain links TRBV20-1 to TRBJ1-2; 8 bases are a match to TRBD1. V lost 0 bases and J lost 4; bases outside the gene matches: 4. CDR1 and CDR2 from the germline V gene are DFQATT and SNEGSKA (reference sequence). The CDR3 sequence is 14 residues long. The CDR3 here is CSARDSTGGYGYTF. CDR3 nucleotide sequence: TGCAGTGCTAGAGATTCCACAGGGGGCTATGGCTACACCTTC.

Only a few counts were recorded for this clonotype. CDR3 sequence (DNA): TGCAGTGCTAGAGATAACCACGCGAATCAGCCCCAGCATTTT. This encodes CSARDNHANQPQHF. The chain is built from TRBV20-1 and TRBJ1-5; D ambiguous. V was cut by 0 bases and J by 4 bases, with 10 bases left in between. The length of the CDR3 is 14 residues. CDR1 DFQATT and CDR2 SNEGSKA come from the germline V gene (reference sequence).

The chain combines TRBV20-1 with TRBJ1-5; unclear D gene. CDR3 length: 14 amino acids. The V gene lost 3 bases and the J gene lost 4 bases, with 13 bases spanning the gap. Germline loops: CDR1 DFQATT, CDR2 SNEGSKA (reference sequence). The DNA for the CDR3 is TGCAGTGCTAGTTCATTCGGGTATAATCAGCCCCAGCATTTT. As protein: CSASSFGYNQPQHF.

In this sample, this clonotype turned up a few times. This rearrangement joins TRBV12-3 or TRBV12-4 to TRBJ1-1; maybe TRBD1 (6 bases). The CDR3 runs to 13 residues. Trimming removed 4 bases at V and 7 bases at J, with 13 bases between. This chain's CDR3 is CASSSTGRVEAFF. For the CDR3, the DNA is TGTGCCAGCAGTTCGACAGGTAGGGTTGAAGCTTTCTTT.

This clonotype was seen a few times. This rearrangement joins TRBV6-6 to TRBJ1-1; D unclear. The CDR3 spans 16 residues. Looked up from germline, CDR1 is MNHNY and CDR2 is SVGAGI (reference sequence). V was clipped by 6 bases and J by 2 bases, with 19 bases between them. The CDR3 DNA reads TGTGCCAGCAGCGCCCCTGAGGGAGGGAGAAACACTGAAGCTTTCTTT. Its protein is CASSAPEGGRNTEAFF.